This entry lists 31 T cell receptor beta chains sequenced from one sample in a study of cytomegalovirus exposure and HLA in healthy donors. The PCR made use of 60 Vbeta and 13 Jbeta primers. TCRdb's table, derived via immunoSEQ multiplex PCR, lists solely in-frame clones and lacks some. The data hold about 190,000 clones, with around nine tenths observed a single time. Material for sequencing was PBMCs. The receptors were gathered from a woman younger than 35 in good health and CMV-seronegative.

The CDR3 DNA is TGCGCCAGCAGCCAAGATTTGGGCTACCAAGAGACCCAGTACTTC. This gives the protein CASSQDLGYQETQYF. This rearrangement joins TRBV4-3 to TRBJ2-5; D is uncertain. The germline gives CDR1 LGHNA, CDR2 YSLEER. Deletions cut 0 bases from V and 0 bases from J, with 8 bases between. The CDR3 totals 15 residues.

Sample share makes this clone medium-sized (0.01 to 0.1%). CDR3 amino acids: CASSTTSGGADTQYF. The DNA for the CDR3 is TGTGCCAGCAGTACAACTAGCGGGGGGGCGGATACGCAGTATTTT. V usage is TRBV6-4 and J usage is TRBJ2-3; TRBD2 aligns across 13 bases. CDR1 is MRHNA, CDR2 SNTAGT, per germline. The CDR3 spans 15 residues. V trimming: 5 bases; J trimming: 6 bases; junction bases outside the gene matches: 5.

The V and J genes are TRBV5-4 and TRBJ2-2; 7 bases agree with TRBD1. The CDR3 extends over 18 amino acids. Trimming cost V 3 bases and J 5 bases; bases outside gene matches: 16. Germline CDR1 is SGHNT and CDR2 is YYREEE (reference sequence). In nucleotides, the CDR3 is TGTGCCAGCAGCTCAGCCTACGGGGACAGTCATCCTACCGGGGAGCTGTTTTTT. Its protein is CASSSAYGDSHPTGELFF.

The V call is TRBV2, the J call TRBJ2-1; 11 positions agree with TRBD2. The CDR3 is 16 residues long. The ends lost 6 bases at V and 6 bases at J; junction bases unmatched: 10. Per the germline V gene, CDR1 is SNHLY and CDR2 is FYNNEI. CDR3 in DNA: TGTGCCAGCAGGGATAGCGGGGGGGCCGGGCGCAATGAGCAGTTCTTC. Protein: CASRDSGGAGRNEQFF.

The chain carries TRBV11-2 and TRBJ2-3, with 9 positions matching TRBD2. The V segment lost 3 bases and the J segment 4 bases; nucleotides outside the gene matches: 2. The CDR3 consists of 14 residues. The germline gives CDR1 SGHAT, CDR2 FQNNGV. The CDR3 here is CASSFGGGADTQYF. DNA for the CDR3: TGTGCCAGCAGCTTTGGCGGGGGGGCAGATACGCAGTATTTT.

This clone came up once. The chain combines TRBV6-5 with TRBJ2-7; D is unresolved. The germline CDR1 and CDR2 sequences are MNHEY and SVGAGI. The germline V and J ends were trimmed by 6 bases and 3 bases, with 9 bases remaining between them. CDR3 length: 12 residues. CDR3 protein: CASRRRSYEQYF. The CDR3, as DNA: TGTGCCAGCAGAAGACGGAGCTACGAGCAGTACTTC.

The chain recombines TRBV6-6 with TRBJ1-3, with TRBD1 matching 7 bases. The V and J ends lost 6 bases and 0 bases, in that order; junction bases with no gene match: 5. The CDR3 covers 15 residues. Germline V gene data show CDR1 as MNHNY and CDR2 as SVGAGI (reference sequence). DNA for the CDR3: TGTGCCAGCAGACCCGACAGGGACTCTGGAAACACCATATATTTT. Amino acids: CASRPDRDSGNTIYF.

The chain joins TRBV28 to TRBJ2-1; 9 bases match TRBD2. The CDR3 has 15 residues. In germline, CDR1 is MDHEN, CDR2 SYDVKM. Unmatched junction bases numbered 15, after V lost 11 bases and J lost 7 bases. The CDR3 loop reads CASRILRLAGNEQFF. The CDR3 DNA sequence: TGTGCCTCCCGGATACTTAGGCTAGCGGGGAATGAGCAGTTCTTC.

V and J are TRBV7-6 and TRBJ1-5, with TRBD1 as a possible D gene (5 bases). Germline V lookup: CDR1 SGHVS, CDR2 FNYEAQ. Trimming removed 1 base from V and 1 base from J, with 8 bases in between. The CDR3 runs 15 residues. CDR3 residues: CASSLGQTSNQPQHF. The CDR3 DNA reads TGTGCCAGCAGCTTAGGACAGACAAGCAATCAGCCCCAGCATTTT.

The table lists this clone with a count of one. The chain joins TRBV18 to TRBJ1-3; D call uncertain. The CDR3 totals 16 residues. The ends were cut back, 3 bases at V and 0 bases at J, with 12 bases in the middle. CDR1 KGHSH and CDR2 LQKENI come from the germline V gene. The DNA for the CDR3 is TGTGCCAGCTCACCGACAAGTATTGGCTCTGGAAACACCATATATTTT. It yields the protein CASSPTSIGSGNTIYF.

The CDR3 here is CASSGLPGQGADTQYF. The CDR3 DNA follows: TGTGCCAGCAGTGGCCTCCCGGGACAGGGGGCAGATACGCAGTATTTT. The chain recombines TRBV6-1 with TRBJ2-3, with 11 bases identical to TRBD1. The CDR3 sequence is 16 residues long. The V and J ends lost 4 bases and 4 bases, in that order; junction bases with no gene match: 7. CDR1 MNHNS and CDR2 SASEGT come from the germline V gene.

The chain joins TRBV5-1 to TRBJ2-3, with TRBD1 as a possible D gene (5 bases). V lost 1 base, J lost 3 bases, and 12 bases lay in between. CDR1 SGHRS and CDR2 YFSETQ come from the germline V gene. CDR3 length equals 15 residues. CDR3 region: CASSLRGFATDTQYF. CDR3 DNA: TGCGCCAGCAGCTTGAGGGGCTTTGCTACAGATACGCAGTATTTT.

The V gene is TRBV7-9, the J gene TRBJ2-7, with a weak D call TRBD2 (6 bases). Germline CDR1 and CDR2: SEHNR and FQNEAQ (reference sequence). The V gene lost 7 bases and the J gene lost 6 bases, with 16 bases spanning the gap. This CDR3 is built from 13 residues. The CDR3 DNA is TGTGCCAGCACCTCCGGGACTGCTACCGAGCAGTACTTC. It is translated as CASTSGTATEQYF.

The chain recombines TRBV5-1 with TRBJ2-7; 9 nucleotides match TRBD1. Germline assignment: CDR1 SGHRS and CDR2 YFSETQ. J gave up 0 bases and V 1 base, and 8 bases lay outside the gene matches. The CDR3 spans 17 residues. The CDR3 sequence: CASSLKGQGKGSYEQYF. The CDR3 DNA is TGCGCCAGCAGCTTGAAAGGACAGGGGAAAGGCTCCTACGAGCAGTACTTC. Complete variable domain (other parts from reference TRBV5-1 and TRBJ2-7): KAGVTQTPRYLIKTRGQQVTLSCSPISGHRSVSWYQQTPGQGLQFLFEYFSETQRNKGNFPGRFSGRQFSNSRSEMNVSTLELGDSALYLCASSLKGQGKGSYEQYFGPGTRLTVT.

This clone came up a few times. The chain uses TRBV5-6 and TRBJ2-5; tentative D call: TRBD1 (6 bases). Germline CDR1 reads SGHDT; CDR2 reads YYEEEE. Trimming pared 4 bases from V and 4 bases from J, leaving 11 bases between. This CDR3 is built from 13 residues. The CDR3 nucleotides read TGTGCCAGCAGCGTCAGGGGAACAGAGACCCAGTACTTC. Its translation: CASSVRGTETQYF.

The chain links TRBV2 to TRBJ2-3; TRBD2 agrees at 10 bases. CDR1 and CDR2 from the germline V gene are SNHLY and FYNNEI. CDR3 length equals 16 residues. With V trimmed by 3 bases and J by 2 bases, 5 bases remained unmatched. Written as DNA, the CDR3 is TGTGCCAGCAGTGATGGGCTAGCGGGGGTCACAGATACGCAGTATTTT. Its protein product is CASSDGLAGVTDTQYF.

The chain combines TRBV7-9 with TRBJ2-1, with TRBD2 identical over 8 bases. Germline V lookup: CDR1 SEHNR, CDR2 FQNEAQ (reference sequence). The CDR3 sequence is 15 residues long. V gave up 3 bases and J gave up 8 bases; unmatched junction bases: 9. Here the CDR3 reads CASSFPTSGKDEQFF. The CDR3 nucleotides read TGTGCCAGCAGCTTTCCTACTAGCGGTAAGGATGAGCAGTTCTTC. Drawing the rest from reference TRBV7-9 and TRBJ2-1, the complete variable domain is DTGVSQNPRHKITKRGQNVTFRCDPISEHNRLYWYRQTLGQGPEFLTYFQNEAQLEKSRLLSDRFSAERPKGSFSTLEIQRTEQGDSAMYLCASSFPTSGKDEQFFGPGTRLTVL.

The chain uses TRBV5-4 and TRBJ2-3; D is possibly TRBD1 (5 bases). With 4 bases removed from V and 1 base from J, the gap between germline ends came to 10 bases. The length of the CDR3 is 14 residues. CDR1 is SGHNT, CDR2 YYREEE, per germline (reference sequence). DNA of the CDR3: TGTGCCAGCAGCGTAAAGACAGGCACAGATACGCAGTATTTT. Translating gives CASSVKTGTDTQYF.

The rearrangement links TRBV27 to TRBJ1-2, with unresolved D. V lost 5 bases to trimming and J lost 0 bases, with 10 bases between them. The CDR3 length is 14 residues. The germline gives CDR1 MNHEY, CDR2 SMNVEV (reference sequence). CDR3 DNA: TGTGCCAGCAGTCCCTCCCGGGCTAACTATGGCTACACCTTC. Its translation: CASSPSRANYGYTF.

The chain is built from TRBV2 and TRBJ1-2, with a possible D match to TRBD1 (5 bases). V lost 1 base and J lost 4, with 13 bases in between. The germline V gene has CDR1 SNHLY and CDR2 FYNNEI. This CDR3 comprises 15 residues. This CDR3 reads CASSEGLAGPYGYTF. Here the CDR3 DNA reads TGTGCCAGCAGTGAAGGTCTAGCGGGGCCCTATGGCTACACCTTC.

This chain connects TRBV18 to TRBJ1-4, with D tentatively TRBD1 (6 bases). CDR1 and CDR2 from the germline V gene are KGHSH and LQKENI. This CDR3 has 15 residues. V dropped 6 bases and J dropped 11 bases, with 22 bases sitting between them. The CDR3 sequence: CASSEDSTRNLKLFF. CDR3 coding DNA: TGTGCCAGCTCCGAGGACAGCACAAGGAACCTGAAACTGTTTTTT.

The chain has TRBV28 and TRBJ1-5; unclear D gene. Germline V gene sequence: CDR1 MDHEN, CDR2 SYDVKM. The CDR3 spans 13 residues. The V end was cut by 5 bases, the J end by 6 bases, with 11 bases between. CDR3 region: CASSPRGVQPQHF. In DNA form, the CDR3 reads TGTGCCAGCAGTCCCCGGGGAGTTCAGCCCCAGCATTTT. Full variable domain (missing parts from reference TRBV28 and TRBJ1-5): DVKVTQSSRYLVKRTGEKVFLECVQDMDHENMFWYRQDPGLGLRLIYFSYDVKMKEKGDIPEGYSVSREKKERFSLILESASTNQTSMYLCASSPRGVQPQHFGDGTRLSIL.

The chain combines TRBV27 with TRBJ1-1; the D gene is possibly TRBD1 (5 bases). The CDR3 runs to 15 residues. V was cut by 2 bases and J by 0 bases, with 10 bases left in between. CDR1 is MNHEY, CDR2 SMNVEV, per germline (reference sequence). The CDR3 DNA follows: TGTGCCAGCAGTTTAGAAGGACAAATGAACACTGAAGCTTTCTTT. It is translated as CASSLEGQMNTEAFF.

The chain is built from TRBV7-6 and TRBJ2-3, with D unresolved. The V end was cut by 6 bases, the J end by 2 bases, with 6 bases between. Germline V CDR1 and CDR2: SGHVS, FNYEAQ. The CDR3 covers 12 residues. DNA of the CDR3: TGTGCCAGCAGAGACTTCACAGATACGCAGTATTTT. Translation: CASRDFTDTQYF. The complete variable domain, with remaining parts taken from reference TRBV7-6 and TRBJ2-3, reads GAGVSQSPRYKVTKRGQDVALRCDPISGHVSLYWYRQALGQGPEFLTYFNYEAQQDKSGLPNDRFSAERPEGSISTLTIQRTEQRDSAMYRCASRDFTDTQYFGPGTRLTVL.

The rearrangement joins TRBV7-9 to TRBJ2-1; no reliable D call. The CDR3 contains 13 residues. Between the trimmed V and J ends, which lost 5 bases and 3 bases, there was a span of 8 bases. CDR1 and CDR2 from the germline V gene are SEHNR and FQNEAQ (reference sequence). CDR3 sequence reads: CASSPPSYNEQFF. Written as DNA, the CDR3 is TGTGCCAGCAGCCCCCCCAGCTACAATGAGCAGTTCTTC.

The sample holds one count of this clone. This chain connects TRBV9 to TRBJ1-1, with unresolved D. This CDR3 has 16 amino acids. Trimming took 0 bases from V and 5 from J, leaving 17 bases between them. CDR1 SGDLS and CDR2 YYNGEE come from the germline V gene. CDR3 residues: CASSVGPAGEGTEAFF. Here the CDR3 DNA reads TGTGCCAGCAGCGTAGGACCAGCCGGGGAGGGAACTGAAGCTTTCTTT.

V is TRBV21-1 and J is TRBJ2-3; the DNA was not compared with TRBD1, the D call given in the table. TRBV21-1 is a known pseudogene. CDR3 size: 15 residues. In nucleotides, the CDR3 is TGTGCCAGCAGCAAAGTTGGAGACAGGGAAGATACGCAGTATTTT. Its translation is CASSKVGDREDTQYF.

Only a few counts were recorded for this clone. The V and J genes are TRBV19 and TRBJ2-4, with D uncertain. V lost 7 bases to trimming and J lost 1 base, with 11 bases between them. The CDR3 sequence is 14 residues long. Germline V lookup: CDR1 LNHDA, CDR2 SQIVND (reference sequence). The CDR3 bases are TGTGCCAGTACCCAGGCAGGTGCCAAAAACATTCAGTACTTC. It translates to CASTQAGAKNIQYF. The whole variable domain, remainder taken from reference TRBV19 and TRBJ2-4, is DGGITQSPKYLFRKEGQNVTLSCEQNLNHDAMYWYRQDPGQGLRLIYYSQIVNDFQKGDIAEGYSVSREKKESFPLTVTSAQKNPTAFYLCASTQAGAKNIQYFGAGTRLSVL.

The chain employs TRBV19 and TRBJ2-5, with 12 bases fitting TRBD2. V lost 6 bases to trimming and J lost 4 bases; unmatched junction nucleotides: 6. The CDR3 extends over 15 amino acids. Germline lookup yields CDR1 LNHDA and CDR2 SQIVND (reference sequence). The CDR3 DNA reads TGTGCCAGTAGAGGACTAGCGGGGAGGAGAGAGACCCAGTACTTC. Amino acid sequence: CASRGLAGRRETQYF.

This clone has just one count. The gene calls are TRBV7-2 and TRBJ1-2; D gene unclear. CDR3 length: 13 residues. The V gene's germline CDR1 is SGHTA and CDR2 FQGNSA. Trimming removed 1 base from V and 4 bases from J, with 7 bases in between. The DNA for the CDR3 is TGTGCCAGCAGCTTAGTAGAGAGCTATGGCTACACCTTC. Its translation is CASSLVESYGYTF. The entire variable domain, with the rest obtained from reference TRBV7-2 and TRBJ1-2, is as follows: GAGVSQSPSNKVTEKGKDVELRCDPISGHTALYWYRQSLGQGLEFLIYFQGNSAPDKSGLPSDRFSAERTGGSVSTLTIQRTQQEDSAVYLCASSLVESYGYTFGSGTRLTVV.

The genes are TRBV4-1 and TRBJ2-5, with unresolved D. V was cut by 4 bases and J by 2 bases, with 11 bases left in between. In germline, CDR1 is MGHRA, CDR2 YSYEKL. CDR3 length: 14 residues. The DNA for the CDR3 is TGCGCCAGCAGCCCTAACCCTAGACAAGAGACCCAGTACTTC. Translation: CASSPNPRQETQYF.